The clone carrying this TCR beta chain appeared a few times. CDR3 length: 13 residues. The ends lost 5 bases at V and 4 bases at J; junction bases unmatched: 5. Germline V CDR1 and CDR2: DFQATT, SNEGSKA (reference sequence). TCRdb reprocessed the RT-PCR reads with MiXCR, giving one entry per CDR3 protein. The sample has around 700,000 distinct CDR3 sequences, about 14% seen once. Sequences were obtained from memory CD4+ T cells from blood. The TCR sequence derives from a female donor in good health, serving as a healthy control. The chain employs TRBV20-1 and TRBJ2-7, with 10 bases fitting TRBD1. The CDR3 DNA is TGCAGTGCTTTGACAGGGGGCAGGTACGAGCAGTACTTC. It is translated as CSALTGGRYEQYF.